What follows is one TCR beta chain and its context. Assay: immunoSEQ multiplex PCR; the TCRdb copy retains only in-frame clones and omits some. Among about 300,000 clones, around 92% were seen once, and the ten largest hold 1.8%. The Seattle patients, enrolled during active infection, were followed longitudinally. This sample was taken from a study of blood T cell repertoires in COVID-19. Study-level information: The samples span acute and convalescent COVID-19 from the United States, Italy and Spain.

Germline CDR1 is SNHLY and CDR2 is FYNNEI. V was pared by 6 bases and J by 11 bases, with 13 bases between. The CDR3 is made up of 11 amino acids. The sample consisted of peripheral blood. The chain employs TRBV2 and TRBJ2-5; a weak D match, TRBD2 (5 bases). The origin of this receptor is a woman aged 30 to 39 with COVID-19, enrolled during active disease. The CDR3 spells CASSNIRGQYF. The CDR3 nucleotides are TGTGCCAGCAGCAACATAAGAGGGCAGTACTTC.